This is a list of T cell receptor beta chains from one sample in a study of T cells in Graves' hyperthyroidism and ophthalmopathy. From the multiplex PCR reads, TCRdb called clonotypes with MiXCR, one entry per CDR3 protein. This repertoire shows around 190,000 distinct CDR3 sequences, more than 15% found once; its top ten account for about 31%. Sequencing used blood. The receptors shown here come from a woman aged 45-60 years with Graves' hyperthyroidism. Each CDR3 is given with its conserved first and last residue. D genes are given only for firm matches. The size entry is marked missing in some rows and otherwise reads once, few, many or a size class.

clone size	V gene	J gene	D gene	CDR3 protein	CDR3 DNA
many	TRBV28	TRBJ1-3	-	CASSFQAASGNTIYF	TGTGCCAGCAGTTTTCAGGCAGCCTCTGGAAACACCATATATTTT
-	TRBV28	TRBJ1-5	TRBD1	CASSLDRGRGQPQHF	TGTGCCAGCAGTTTGGACAGGGGGCGCGGTCAGCCCCAGCATTTT
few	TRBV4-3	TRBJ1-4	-	CASSQYRGANEKLFF	TGCGCCAGCAGCCAATACCGGGGTGCGAATGAAAAACTGTTTTTT
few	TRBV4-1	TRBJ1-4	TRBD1	CASSQSGTGGREKLFF	TGCGCCAGCAGCCAATCCGGGACAGGGGGCCGGGAAAAACTGTTTTTT
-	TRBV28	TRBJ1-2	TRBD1	CASSFGTGAGYGYTF	TGTGCCAGCAGTTTCGGGACAGGGGCTGGCTATGGCTACACCTTC
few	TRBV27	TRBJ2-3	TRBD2	CASSLFGGLAGTDTQYF	TGTGCCAGCAGTTTATTCGGGGGACTAGCTGGCACAGATACGCAGTATTTT
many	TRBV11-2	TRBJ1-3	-	CASSFGRRNTIYF	TGTGCCAGCAGCTTCGGCCGTCGAAACACCATATATTTT
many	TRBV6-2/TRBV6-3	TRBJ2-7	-	CASSYSLGSWSYEQYF	TGTGCCAGCAGTTATTCGCTCGGGTCTTGGTCCTACGAGCAGTACTTC
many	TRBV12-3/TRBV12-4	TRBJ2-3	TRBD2	CASSRLAGGITDTQYF	TGTGCCAGCAGCCGCCTAGCGGGGGGGATCACAGATACGCAGTATTTT
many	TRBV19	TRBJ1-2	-	CASNSGAQVSNYGYTF	TGTGCCAGTAACTCTGGGGCACAGGTATCTAACTATGGCTACACCTTC
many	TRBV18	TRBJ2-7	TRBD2	CASSPPRRGVSYEQYF	TGTGCCAGCTCACCACCGAGGCGGGGGGTCTCCTACGAGCAGTACTTC
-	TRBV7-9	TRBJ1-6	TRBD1	CASRPTTGQGGSPLHF	TGTGCCAGCAGGCCTACTACGGGACAGGGAGGTTCACCCCTCCACTTT
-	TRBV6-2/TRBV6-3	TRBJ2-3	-	CAGSPGTDTQYF	TGTGCCGGCAGTCCGGGCACAGATACGCAGTATTTT
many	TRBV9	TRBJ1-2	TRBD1	CASSALDRDGYTF	TGTGCCAGCAGCGCACTGGACAGGGACGGCTACACCTTC
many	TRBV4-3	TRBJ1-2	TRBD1	CASSQEGHRGGYTF	TGCGCCAGCAGCCAAGAAGGGCACAGGGGTGGCTACACCTTC
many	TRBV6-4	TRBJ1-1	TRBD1	CASSEAGGAYTEAFF	TGTGCCAGCAGTGAGGCAGGGGGCGCTTACACTGAAGCTTTCTTT
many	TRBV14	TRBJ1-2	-	CASSLDRRGGYTF	TGTGCCAGCAGCCTCGACAGGAGGGGTGGCTACACCTTC